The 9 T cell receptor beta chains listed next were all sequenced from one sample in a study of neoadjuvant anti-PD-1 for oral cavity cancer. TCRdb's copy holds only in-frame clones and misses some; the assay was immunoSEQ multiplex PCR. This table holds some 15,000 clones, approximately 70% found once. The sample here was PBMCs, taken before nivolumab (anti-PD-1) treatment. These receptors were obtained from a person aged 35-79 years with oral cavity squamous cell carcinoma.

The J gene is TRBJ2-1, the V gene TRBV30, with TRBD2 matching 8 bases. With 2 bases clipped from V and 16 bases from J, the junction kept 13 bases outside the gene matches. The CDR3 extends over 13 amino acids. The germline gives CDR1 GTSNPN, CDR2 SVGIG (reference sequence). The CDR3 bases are TGTGCCTGGAGTTCCGGGACTAGGACGCATGGTTTCTTC. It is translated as CAWSSGTRTHGFF.

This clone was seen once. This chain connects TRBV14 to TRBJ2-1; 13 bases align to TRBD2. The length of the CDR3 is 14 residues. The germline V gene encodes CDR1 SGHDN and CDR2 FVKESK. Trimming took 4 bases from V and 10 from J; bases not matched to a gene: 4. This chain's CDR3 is CASSPGLAGVEQFF. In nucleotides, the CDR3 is TGTGCCAGCAGCCCCGGACTAGCGGGGGTAGAGCAGTTCTTC.

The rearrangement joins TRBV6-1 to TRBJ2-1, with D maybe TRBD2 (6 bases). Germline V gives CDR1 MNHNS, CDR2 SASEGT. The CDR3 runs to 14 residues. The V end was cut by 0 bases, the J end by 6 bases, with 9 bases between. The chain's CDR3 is CASSEAGGTNEQFF. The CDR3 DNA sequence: TGTGCCAGCAGTGAAGCGGGCGGGACCAATGAGCAGTTCTTC.

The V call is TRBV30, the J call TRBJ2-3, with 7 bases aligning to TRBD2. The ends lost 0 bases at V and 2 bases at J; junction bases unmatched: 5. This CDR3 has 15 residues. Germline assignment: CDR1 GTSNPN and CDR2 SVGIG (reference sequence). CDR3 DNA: TGTGCCTGGAGTGTGGGGCTAGCGGACACAGATACGCAGTATTTT. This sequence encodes CAWSVGLADTDTQYF.

CDR3 loop: CASSTQEGYGYTF. The DNA of the CDR3 is TGCGCCAGCAGCACCCAAGAAGGTTATGGCTACACCTTC. The V and J genes are TRBV5-1 and TRBJ1-2; D is unresolved. The germline gives CDR1 SGHRS, CDR2 YFSETQ. V was cut by 4 bases and J by 5 bases, with 12 bases left in between. CDR3 size: 13 residues.

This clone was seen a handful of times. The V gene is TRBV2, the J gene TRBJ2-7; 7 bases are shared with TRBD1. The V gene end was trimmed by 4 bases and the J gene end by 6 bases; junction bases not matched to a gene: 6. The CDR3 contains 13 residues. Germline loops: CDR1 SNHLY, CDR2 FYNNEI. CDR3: CASSGQGSAEQYF. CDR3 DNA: TGTGCCAGCAGTGGACAGGGCTCCGCCGAGCAGTACTTC.

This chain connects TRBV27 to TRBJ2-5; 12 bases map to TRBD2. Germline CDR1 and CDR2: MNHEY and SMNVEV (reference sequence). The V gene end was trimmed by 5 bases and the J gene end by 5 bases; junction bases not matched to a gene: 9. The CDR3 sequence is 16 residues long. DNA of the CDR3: TGTGCCAGCAGTCCTTCTCGGACTAGCGGGATCGAGACCCAGTACTTC. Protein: CASSPSRTSGIETQYF.

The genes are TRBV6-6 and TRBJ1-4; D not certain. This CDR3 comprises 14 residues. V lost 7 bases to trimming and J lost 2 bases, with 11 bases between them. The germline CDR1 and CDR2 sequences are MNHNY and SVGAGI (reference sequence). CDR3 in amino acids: CASILDGTNEKLFF. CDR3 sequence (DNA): TGTGCCAGCATTTTAGACGGCACTAATGAAAAACTGTTTTTT.

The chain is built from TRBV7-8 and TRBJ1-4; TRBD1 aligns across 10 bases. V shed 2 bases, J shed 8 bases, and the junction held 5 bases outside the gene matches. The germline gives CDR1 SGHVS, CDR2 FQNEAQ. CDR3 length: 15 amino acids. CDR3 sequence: CASSLRQGAGEKLFF. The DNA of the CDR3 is TGTGCCAGCAGCTTAAGACAGGGGGCGGGGGAAAAACTGTTTTTT. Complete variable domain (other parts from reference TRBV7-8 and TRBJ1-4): GAGVSQSPRYKVAKRGQDVALRCDPISGHVSLFWYQQALGQGPEFLTYFQNEAQLDKSGLPSDRFFAERPEGSVSTLKIQRTQQEDSAVYLCASSLRQGAGEKLFFGSGTQLSVL.